This T cell receptor (beta chain) was sequenced in a study of T cell responses to AZD1222 COVID-19 vaccine. This CDR3 has 14 amino acids. The V and J ends lost 0 bases and 1 base respectively, with 7 bases between them. From germline, CDR1 is SGDLS and CDR2 YYNGEE. Data came from immunoSEQ multiplex PCR; TCRdb stores just in-frame clones and leaves some out. The data contain about 94,000 clones, around nine tenths of them singletons. The J gene is TRBJ1-1, the V gene TRBV9; perhaps TRBD1 as D (5 bases). The sequencing used peripheral blood, collected on day 0 of AZD1222 vaccination. The clonotype originates from an adult in good health. The chain's CDR3 is CASSVGDWNTEAFF. CDR3 in DNA: TGTGCCAGCAGCGTAGGGGACTGGAACACTGAAGCTTTCTTT. Complete variable domain (other parts from reference TRBV9 and TRBJ1-1): DSGVTQTPKHLITATGQRVTLRCSPRSGDLSVYWYQQSLDQGLQFLIQYYNGEERAKGNILERFSAQQFPDLHSELNLSSLELGDSALYFCASSVGDWNTEAFFGQGTRLTVV.